This is a list of T cell receptor beta chains from one sample in a study of T-cell memory formation after mild COVID-19. Via MiXCR, TCRdb re-called the 5' RACE reads, giving one row per CDR3 protein. The data contain 140,000 or so distinct CDR3 sequences, around 21% of them seen just once; the ten biggest clones take up about 2.1%. The material sequenced was PBMCs or a T cell subset sorted from them (not recorded which). Receptor source: an adult woman who had mild COVID-19 (a few samples of this study predate the infection). Cell type and time point are not known. Both conserved end residues are part of each CDR3. D genes are given only for firm matches. Part of the rows lack a size; the others show once, few, many or a class for expanded clones.

clone_size	j_call	d_call	v_call	cdr3_aa	cdr3_nt
few	TRBJ2-2	TRBD1	TRBV27	CASSLGTGRTGELFF	TGTGCCAGCAGTCTCGGGACAGGGAGAACCGGGGAGCTGTTTTTT
few	TRBJ1-2	TRBD1	TRBV6-2/TRBV6-3	CASKQQGLGYGYTF	TGTGCCAGCAAGCAACAGGGGCTCGGCTATGGCTACACCTTC
few	TRBJ1-1	-	TRBV12-3/TRBV12-4	CASSAGLSAFF	TGTGCCAGCAGTGCAGGGTTGTCGGCTTTCTTT
many	TRBJ2-5	-	TRBV2	CASTARRGRETQYF	TGTGCCAGCACCGCCAGGCGGGGCCGAGAGACCCAGTACTTC
-	TRBJ2-2	-	TRBV5-1	CASTVGGPGELFF	TGCGCCAGCACCGTTGGGGGTCCCGGGGAGCTGTTTTTT
few	TRBJ2-7	-	TRBV5-1	CASSSGQNRYYEQYF	TGCGCCAGCAGCTCCGGACAGAACCGATACTACGAGCAGTACTTC
-	TRBJ2-2	-	TRBV5-1	CASSLVAAEIGELFF	TGCGCCAGCAGCTTAGTAGCGGCTGAGATCGGGGAGCTGTTTTTT
few	TRBJ1-3	-	TRBV6-5	CASSYSIPGARGNTIYF	TGTGCCAGCAGTTACTCGATTCCGGGGGCGCGAGGAAACACCATATATTTT
few	TRBJ2-3	TRBD2	TRBV10-3	CAIRRGADTDTQYF	TGTGCCATCAGGCGGGGGGCCGACACAGATACGCAGTATTTT
-	TRBJ2-1	-	TRBV19	CASTPLGEGIYNEQFF	TGTGCCAGTACCCCATTGGGAGAGGGGATCTACAATGAGCAGTTCTTC
-	TRBJ1-5	-	TRBV29-1	CSVRRGVGQPQHF	TGCAGCGTCCGGAGGGGGGTAGGTCAGCCCCAGCATTTT
-	TRBJ2-2	-	TRBV3-1	CASSPAGADTGELFF	TGTGCCAGCAGCCCCGCGGGGGCAGACACCGGGGAGCTGTTTTTT
-	TRBJ1-2	-	TRBV14	CASSPGVRGGYTF	TGTGCCAGCAGCCCCGGGGTTAGGGGCGGCTACACCTTC
-	TRBJ2-2	-	TRBV5-1	CASSLGVDTGGTGELFF	TGCGCCAGCAGCTTGGGAGTCGACACCGGGGGCACCGGGGAGCTGTTTTTT